This entry is about one T cell receptor beta chain. This specimen comes from a study of blood T cell repertoires in COVID-19. Recovery meant two consecutive negative NP/OP PCR tests, professional clearance, or resolved symptoms. The CDR3 consists of 14 residues. Looked up from germline, CDR1 is SGHRS and CDR2 is YFSETQ. V gave up 2 bases and J gave up 5 bases, with 13 bases separating them. The method was immunoSEQ multiplex PCR; TCRdb's version includes in-frame clones alone and lacks a portion of them. The sample shows a few hundred thousand clones, roughly 84% of them seen only once. The sample consisted of PBMCs or T cells enriched from blood (not recorded which). The source of this sequence is a woman aged 25 to 39 who had recovered from COVID-19. The rearrangement uses TRBV5-1 and TRBJ2-5; TRBD1 might be the D (5 bases). The CDR3 is CASSFDSTAETQYF. The CDR3 coding sequence is TGCGCCAGCAGCTTCGACAGCACCGCCGAGACCCAGTACTTC.